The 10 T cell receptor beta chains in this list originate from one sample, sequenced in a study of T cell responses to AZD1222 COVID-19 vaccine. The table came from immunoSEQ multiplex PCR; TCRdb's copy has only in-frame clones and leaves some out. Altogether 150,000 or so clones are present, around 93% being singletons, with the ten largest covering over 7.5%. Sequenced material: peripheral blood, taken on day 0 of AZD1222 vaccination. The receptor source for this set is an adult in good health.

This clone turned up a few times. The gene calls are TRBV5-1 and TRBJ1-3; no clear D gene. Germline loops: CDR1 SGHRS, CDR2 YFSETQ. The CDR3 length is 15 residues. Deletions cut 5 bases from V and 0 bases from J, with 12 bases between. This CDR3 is CASRSPGSSGNTIYF. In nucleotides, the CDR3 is TGCGCCAGCAGGTCCCCGGGGAGCTCTGGAAACACCATATATTTT.

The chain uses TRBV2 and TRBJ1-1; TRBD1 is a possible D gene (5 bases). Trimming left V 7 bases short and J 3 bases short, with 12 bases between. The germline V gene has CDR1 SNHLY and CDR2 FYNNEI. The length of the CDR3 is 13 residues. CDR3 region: CASNKVGDTEAFF. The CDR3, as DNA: TGTGCCAGCAATAAGGTGGGGGACACTGAAGCTTTCTTT.

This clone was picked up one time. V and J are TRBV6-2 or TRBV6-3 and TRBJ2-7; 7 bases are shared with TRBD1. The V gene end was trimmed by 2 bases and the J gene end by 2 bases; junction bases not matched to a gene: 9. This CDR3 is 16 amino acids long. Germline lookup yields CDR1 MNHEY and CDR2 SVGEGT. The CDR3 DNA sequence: TGTGCCAGCAGTTACACGAGACAGGGAATAACCTACGAGCAGTACTTC. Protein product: CASSYTRQGITYEQYF.

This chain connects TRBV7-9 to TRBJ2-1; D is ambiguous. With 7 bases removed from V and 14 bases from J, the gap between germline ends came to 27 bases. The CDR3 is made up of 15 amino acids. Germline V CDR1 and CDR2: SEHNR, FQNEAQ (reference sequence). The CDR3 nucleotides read TGTGCCAGCACCAAACTTGGTGGTGAGCGTTTTATAGAGTTCTTC. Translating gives CASTKLGGERFIEFF.

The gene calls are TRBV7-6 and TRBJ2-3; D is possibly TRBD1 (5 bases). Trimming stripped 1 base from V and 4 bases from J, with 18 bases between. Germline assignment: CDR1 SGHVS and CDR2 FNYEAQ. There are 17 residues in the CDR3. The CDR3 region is CASSLEGPRTSPDTQYF. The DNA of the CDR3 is TGTGCCAGCAGCTTAGAGGGGCCTCGAACTTCCCCAGATACGCAGTATTTT.

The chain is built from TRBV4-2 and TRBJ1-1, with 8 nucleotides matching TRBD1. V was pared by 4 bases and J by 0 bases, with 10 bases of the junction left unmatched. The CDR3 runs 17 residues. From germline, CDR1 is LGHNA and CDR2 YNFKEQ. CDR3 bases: TGTGCCAGCAGCCGAGGACAGGGAGGGTATGTGAACACTGAAGCTTTCTTT. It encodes CASSRGQGGYVNTEAFF.

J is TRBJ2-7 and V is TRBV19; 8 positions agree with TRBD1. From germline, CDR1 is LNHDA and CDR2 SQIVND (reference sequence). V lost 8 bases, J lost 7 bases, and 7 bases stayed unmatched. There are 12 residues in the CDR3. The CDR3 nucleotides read TGTGCCAGTTCCCAGGGGGCGCGGGAGCAGTACTTC. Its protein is CASSQGAREQYF.

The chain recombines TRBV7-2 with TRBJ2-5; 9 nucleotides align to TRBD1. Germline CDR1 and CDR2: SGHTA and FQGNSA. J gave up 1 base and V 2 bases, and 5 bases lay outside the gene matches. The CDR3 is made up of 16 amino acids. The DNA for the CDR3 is TGTGCCAGCAGCTTATGGGGACAGGGTCCCCAAGAGACCCAGTACTTC. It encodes CASSLWGQGPQETQYF.

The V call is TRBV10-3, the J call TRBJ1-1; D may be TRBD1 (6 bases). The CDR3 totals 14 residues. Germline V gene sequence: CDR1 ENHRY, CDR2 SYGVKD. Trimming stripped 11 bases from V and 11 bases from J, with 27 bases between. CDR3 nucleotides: TGTGCCCATGGCAGGGAAGGGGTTGGGACAACGGCTTTCTTT. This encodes CAHGREGVGTTAFF.

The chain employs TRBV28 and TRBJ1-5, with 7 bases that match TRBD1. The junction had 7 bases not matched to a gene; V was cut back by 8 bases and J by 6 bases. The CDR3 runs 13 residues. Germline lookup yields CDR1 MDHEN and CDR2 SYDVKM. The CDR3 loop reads CASGPTGTQPQHF. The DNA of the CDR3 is TGTGCCAGCGGACCGACAGGGACTCAGCCCCAGCATTTT.